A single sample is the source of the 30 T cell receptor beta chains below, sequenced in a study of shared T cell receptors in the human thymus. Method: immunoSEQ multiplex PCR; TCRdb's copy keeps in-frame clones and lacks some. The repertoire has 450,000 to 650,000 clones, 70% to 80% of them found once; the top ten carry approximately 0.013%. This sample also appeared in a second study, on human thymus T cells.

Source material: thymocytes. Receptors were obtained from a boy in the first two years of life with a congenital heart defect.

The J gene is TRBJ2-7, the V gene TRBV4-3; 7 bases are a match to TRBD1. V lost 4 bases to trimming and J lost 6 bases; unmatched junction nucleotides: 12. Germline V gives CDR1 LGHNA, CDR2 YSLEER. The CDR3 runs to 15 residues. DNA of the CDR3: TGCGCCAGCAGCCTCGGGACAGCTGGTCTTGGCGAGCAGTACTTC. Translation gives CASSLGTAGLGEQYF.

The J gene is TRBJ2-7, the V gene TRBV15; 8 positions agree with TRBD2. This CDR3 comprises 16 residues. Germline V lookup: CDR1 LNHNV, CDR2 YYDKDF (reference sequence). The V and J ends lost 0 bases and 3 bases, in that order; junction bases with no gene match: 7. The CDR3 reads CATSRDVLAEGYEQYF. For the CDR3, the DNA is TGTGCCACCAGCAGAGATGTACTAGCGGAGGGCTACGAGCAGTACTTC.

The CDR3 DNA follows: TGTGCTAGTGGTTTAAACGCAGGGGGCCCATTCAATGAGCAGTTCTTC. Protein sequence: CASGLNAGGPFNEQFF. This chain joins TRBV12-5 and TRBJ2-1; the match to TRBD1 covers 8 bases. CDR3 size: 16 residues. The germline gives CDR1 LGHNT, CDR2 FRNRAP. The V segment lost 3 bases and the J segment 6 bases; nucleotides outside the gene matches: 10.

The CDR3 DNA sequence: TGTGCCAGCAGTTTGGCGCGCGGGGATGGCTACACCTTC. Translated: CASSLARGDGYTF. The genes are TRBV6-6 and TRBJ1-2; D unclear. The germline V gene has CDR1 MNHNY and CDR2 SVGAGI (reference sequence). Trimming took off 4 bases at V and 6 bases at J, with 12 bases between the two ends. CDR3 size: 13 residues.

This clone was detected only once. CDR3 coding DNA: TGCGCCAGCAGCCGCCTAGAAGAGCAGTTCTTC. Amino acid sequence: CASSRLEEQFF. The chain couples TRBV5-1 to TRBJ2-1; D is ambiguous. Trimming left V 4 bases short and J 10 bases short, with 9 bases between. Germline-derived CDR1 and CDR2 are SGHRS and YFSETQ. This CDR3 has 11 amino acids.

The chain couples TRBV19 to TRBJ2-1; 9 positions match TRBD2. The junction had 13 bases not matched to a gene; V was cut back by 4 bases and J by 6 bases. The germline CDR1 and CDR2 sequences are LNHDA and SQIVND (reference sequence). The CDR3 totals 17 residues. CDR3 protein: CASSTDQREEFSNEQFF. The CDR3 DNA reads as TGTGCCAGTAGTACGGACCAGCGGGAGGAATTTAGCAATGAGCAGTTCTTC.

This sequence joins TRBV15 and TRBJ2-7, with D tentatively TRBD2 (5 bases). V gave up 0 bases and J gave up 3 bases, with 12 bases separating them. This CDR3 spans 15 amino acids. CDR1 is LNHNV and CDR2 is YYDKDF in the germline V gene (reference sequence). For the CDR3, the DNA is TGTGCCACCAGCAGAGATCCCGGACTCCTCTACGAGCAGTACTTC. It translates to CATSRDPGLLYEQYF.

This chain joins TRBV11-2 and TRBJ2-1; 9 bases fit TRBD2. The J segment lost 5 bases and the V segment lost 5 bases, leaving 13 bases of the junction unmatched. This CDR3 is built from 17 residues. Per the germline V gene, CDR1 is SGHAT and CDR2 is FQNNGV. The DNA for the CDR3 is TGTGCCAGCAGCCCCGAGGCGGGCGGGAGGGCCCACAATGAGCAGTTCTTC. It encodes CASSPEAGGRAHNEQFF.

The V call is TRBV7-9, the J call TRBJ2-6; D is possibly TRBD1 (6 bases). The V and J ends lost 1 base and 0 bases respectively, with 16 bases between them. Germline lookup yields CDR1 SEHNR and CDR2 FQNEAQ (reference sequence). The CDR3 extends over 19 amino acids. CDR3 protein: CASSLESGAVTSGANVLTF. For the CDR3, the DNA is TGTGCCAGCAGCTTAGAATCAGGGGCTGTCACCTCTGGGGCCAACGTCCTGACTTTC.

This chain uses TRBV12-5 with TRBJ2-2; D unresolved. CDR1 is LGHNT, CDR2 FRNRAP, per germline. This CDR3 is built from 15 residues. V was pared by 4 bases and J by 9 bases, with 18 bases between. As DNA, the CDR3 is TGTGCTAGTGGTTCCCGTGGGCCCCCGTGGCGGGAGCTGTTTTTT. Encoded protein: CASGSRGPPWRELFF.

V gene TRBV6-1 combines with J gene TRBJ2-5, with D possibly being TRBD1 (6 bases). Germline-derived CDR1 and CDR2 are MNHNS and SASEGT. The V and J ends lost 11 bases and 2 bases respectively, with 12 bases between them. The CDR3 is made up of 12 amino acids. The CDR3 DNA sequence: TGTGCCGGGGCCGACAGGCAAGAGACCCAGTACTTC. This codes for CAGADRQETQYF.

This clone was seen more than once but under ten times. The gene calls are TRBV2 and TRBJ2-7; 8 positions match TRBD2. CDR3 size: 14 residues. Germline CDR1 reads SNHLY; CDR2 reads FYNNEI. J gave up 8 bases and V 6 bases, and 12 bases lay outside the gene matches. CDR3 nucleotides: TGTGCCAGCAGCTCAGGACTAGCCCCGGGTAAGCAGTACTTC. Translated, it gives CASSSGLAPGKQYF.

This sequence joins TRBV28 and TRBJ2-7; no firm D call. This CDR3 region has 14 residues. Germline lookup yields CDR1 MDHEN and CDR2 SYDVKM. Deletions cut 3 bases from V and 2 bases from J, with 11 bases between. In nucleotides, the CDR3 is TGTGCCAGCAGTTTTATAAACCGAGCCTACGAGCAGTACTTC. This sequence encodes CASSFINRAYEQYF. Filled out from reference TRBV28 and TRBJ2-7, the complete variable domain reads DVKVTQSSRYLVKRTGEKVFLECVQDMDHENMFWYRQDPGLGLRLIYFSYDVKMKEKGDIPEGYSVSREKKERFSLILESASTNQTSMYLCASSFINRAYEQYFGPGTRLTVT.

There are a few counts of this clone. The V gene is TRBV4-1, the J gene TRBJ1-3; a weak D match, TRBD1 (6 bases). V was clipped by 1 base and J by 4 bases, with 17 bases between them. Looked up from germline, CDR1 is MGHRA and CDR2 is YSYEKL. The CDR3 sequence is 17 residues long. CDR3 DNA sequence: TGCGCCAGCAGCCAAGTCACCCTTGACAGGCCGGGAAACACCATATATTTT. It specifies CASSQVTLDRPGNTIYF.

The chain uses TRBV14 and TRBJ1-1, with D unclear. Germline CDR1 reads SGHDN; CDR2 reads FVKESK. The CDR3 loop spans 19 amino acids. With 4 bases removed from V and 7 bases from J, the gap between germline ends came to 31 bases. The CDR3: CASSRRTICWTNTESEAFF. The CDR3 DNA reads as TGTGCCAGCAGCCGGAGGACGATTTGTTGGACGAACACTGAAAGTGAAGCTTTCTTT. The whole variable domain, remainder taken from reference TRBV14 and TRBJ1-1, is EAGVTQFPSHSVIEKGQTVTLRCDPISGHDNLYWYRRVMGKEIKFLLHFVKESKQDESGMPNNRFLAERTGGTYSTLKVQPAELEDSGVYFCASSRRTICWTNTESEAFFGQGTRLTVV.

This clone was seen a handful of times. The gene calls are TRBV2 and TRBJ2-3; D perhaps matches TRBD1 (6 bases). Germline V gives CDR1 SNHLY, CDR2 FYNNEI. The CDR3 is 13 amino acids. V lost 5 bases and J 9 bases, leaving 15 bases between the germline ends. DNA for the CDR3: TGTGCCAGCAGTACAGGGTACCCGAGGACGCAGTATTTT. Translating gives CASSTGYPRTQYF.

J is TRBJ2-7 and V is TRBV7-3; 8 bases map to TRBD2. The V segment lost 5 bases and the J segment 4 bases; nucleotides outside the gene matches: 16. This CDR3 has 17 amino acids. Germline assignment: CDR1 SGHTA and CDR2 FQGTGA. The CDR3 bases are TGTGCCAGCAGCCCGACGAAGGGTAGCGGGAAAAGGTACGAGCAGTACTTC. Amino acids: CASSPTKGSGKRYEQYF.

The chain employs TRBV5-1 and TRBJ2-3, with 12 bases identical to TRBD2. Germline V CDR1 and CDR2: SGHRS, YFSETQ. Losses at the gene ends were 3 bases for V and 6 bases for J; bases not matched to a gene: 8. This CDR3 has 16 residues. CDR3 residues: CASSSSLAGGLDTQYF. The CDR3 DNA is TGCGCCAGCAGCTCGTCACTAGCGGGAGGTTTGGATACGCAGTATTTT.

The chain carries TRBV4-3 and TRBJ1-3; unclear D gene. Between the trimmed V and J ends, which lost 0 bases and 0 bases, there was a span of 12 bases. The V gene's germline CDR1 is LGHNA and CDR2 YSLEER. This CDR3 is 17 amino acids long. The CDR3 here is CASSQDSVLSSGNTIYF. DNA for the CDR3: TGCGCCAGCAGCCAAGACTCTGTGCTTAGCTCTGGAAACACCATATATTTT.

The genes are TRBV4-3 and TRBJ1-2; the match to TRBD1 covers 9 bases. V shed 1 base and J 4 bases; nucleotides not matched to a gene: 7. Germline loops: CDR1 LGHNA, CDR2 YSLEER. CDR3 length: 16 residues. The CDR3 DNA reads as TGCGCCAGCAGCCAAGTGGCGACAGGGGGAGCCTATGGCTACACCTTC. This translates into CASSQVATGGAYGYTF.

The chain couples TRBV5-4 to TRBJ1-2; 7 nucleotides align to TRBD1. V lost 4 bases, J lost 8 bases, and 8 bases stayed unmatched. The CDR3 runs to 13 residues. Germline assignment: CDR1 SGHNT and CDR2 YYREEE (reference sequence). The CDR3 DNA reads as TGTGCCAGCAGCCACACAGGGGTGGACGGCTACACCTTC. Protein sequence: CASSHTGVDGYTF. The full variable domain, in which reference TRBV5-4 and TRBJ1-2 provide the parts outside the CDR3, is ETGVTQSPTHLIKTRGQQVTLRCSSQSGHNTVSWYQQALGQGPQFIFQYYREEENGRGNFPPRFSGLQFPNYSSELNVNALELDDSALYLCASSHTGVDGYTFGSGTRLTVV.

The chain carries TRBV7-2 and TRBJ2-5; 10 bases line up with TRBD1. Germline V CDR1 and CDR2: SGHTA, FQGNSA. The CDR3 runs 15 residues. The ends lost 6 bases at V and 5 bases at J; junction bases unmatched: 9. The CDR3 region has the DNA TGTGCCAGCAGGAGGGACAGGGGCGGATGGGAGACCCAGTACTTC. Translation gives CASRRDRGGWETQYF.

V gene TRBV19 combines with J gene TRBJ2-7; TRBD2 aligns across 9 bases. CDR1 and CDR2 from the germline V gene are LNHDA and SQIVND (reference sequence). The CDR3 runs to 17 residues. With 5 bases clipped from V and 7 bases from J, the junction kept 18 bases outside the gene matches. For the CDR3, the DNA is TGTGCCAGTAGTGAACCGGGGACTAGCAGTTCTCTACGAGAGCAGTACTTC. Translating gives CASSEPGTSSSLREQYF. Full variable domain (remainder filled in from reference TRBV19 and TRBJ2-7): DGGITQSPKYLFRKEGQNVTLSCEQNLNHDAMYWYRQDPGQGLRLIYYSQIVNDFQKGDIAEGYSVSREKKESFPLTVTSAQKNPTAFYLCASSEPGTSSSLREQYFGPGTRLTVT.

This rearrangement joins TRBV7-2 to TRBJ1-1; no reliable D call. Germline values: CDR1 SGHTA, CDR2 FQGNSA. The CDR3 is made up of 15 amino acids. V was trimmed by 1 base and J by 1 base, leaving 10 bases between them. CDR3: CASSLGTEGNTEAFF. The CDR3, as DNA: TGTGCCAGCAGCTTAGGGACCGAGGGGAACACTGAAGCTTTCTTT. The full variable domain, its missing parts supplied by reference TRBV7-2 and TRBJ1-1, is GAGVSQSPSNKVTEKGKDVELRCDPISGHTALYWYRQSLGQGLEFLIYFQGNSAPDKSGLPSDRFSAERTGGSVSTLTIQRTQQEDSAVYLCASSLGTEGNTEAFFGQGTRLTVV.

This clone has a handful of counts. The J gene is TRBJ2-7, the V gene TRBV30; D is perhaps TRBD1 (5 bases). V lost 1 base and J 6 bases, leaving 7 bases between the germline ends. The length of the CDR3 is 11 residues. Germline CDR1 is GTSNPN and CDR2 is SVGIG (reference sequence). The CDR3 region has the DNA TGTGCCTGGAGTGGGGGCCCCGAGCAGTACTTC. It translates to CAWSGGPEQYF.

CDR3 loop: CASSRRTGDHEQFF. The CDR3 nucleotides read TGTGCCAGCAGCCGACGTACGGGGGACCATGAGCAGTTCTTC. The chain employs TRBV6-5 and TRBJ2-1, with a possible D match to TRBD2 (6 bases). This CDR3 is built from 14 residues. In germline, CDR1 is MNHEY, CDR2 SVGAGI. V lost 6 bases, J lost 8 bases, and 17 bases lay in between.

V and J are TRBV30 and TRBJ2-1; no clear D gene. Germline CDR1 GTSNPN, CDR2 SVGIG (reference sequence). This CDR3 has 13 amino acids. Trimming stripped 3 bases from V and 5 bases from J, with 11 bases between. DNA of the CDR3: TGTGCCTGGAGAGCAACAGAGAACAATGAGCAGTTCTTC. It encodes CAWRATENNEQFF.

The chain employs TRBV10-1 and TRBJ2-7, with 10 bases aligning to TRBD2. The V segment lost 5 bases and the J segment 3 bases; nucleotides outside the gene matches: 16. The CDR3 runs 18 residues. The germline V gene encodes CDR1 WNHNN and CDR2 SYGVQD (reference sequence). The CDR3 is CASSYSPLGASGSYEQYF. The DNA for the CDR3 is TGCGCCAGCAGTTACTCCCCTCTTGGGGCTAGCGGGAGCTACGAGCAGTACTTC.

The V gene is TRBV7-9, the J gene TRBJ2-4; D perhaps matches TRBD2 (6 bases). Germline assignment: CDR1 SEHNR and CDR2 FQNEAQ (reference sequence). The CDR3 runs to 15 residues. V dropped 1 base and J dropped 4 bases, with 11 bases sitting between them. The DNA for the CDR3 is TGTGCCAGCAGCTTAGGGCCGCGGGATAAAAACATTCAGTACTTC. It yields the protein CASSLGPRDKNIQYF.

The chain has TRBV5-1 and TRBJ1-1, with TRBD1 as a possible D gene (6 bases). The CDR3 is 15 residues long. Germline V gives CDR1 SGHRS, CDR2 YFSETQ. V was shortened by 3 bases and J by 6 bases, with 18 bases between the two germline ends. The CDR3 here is CASSWVSRGDAEAFF. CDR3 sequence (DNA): TGCGCCAGCAGCTGGGTAAGCAGGGGAGATGCTGAAGCTTTCTTT.